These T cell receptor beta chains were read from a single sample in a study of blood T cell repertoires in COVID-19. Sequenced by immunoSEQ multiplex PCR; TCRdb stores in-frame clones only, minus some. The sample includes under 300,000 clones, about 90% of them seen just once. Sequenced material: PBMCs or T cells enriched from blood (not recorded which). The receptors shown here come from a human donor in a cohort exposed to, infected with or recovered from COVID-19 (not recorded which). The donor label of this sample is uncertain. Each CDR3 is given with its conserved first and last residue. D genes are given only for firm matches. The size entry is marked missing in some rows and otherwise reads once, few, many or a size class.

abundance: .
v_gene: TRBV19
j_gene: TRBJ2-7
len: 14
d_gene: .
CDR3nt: TGTGCCAGTAGTATAGGACAGGAGAGTCACGAGCAGTACTTC
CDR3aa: CASSIGQESHEQYF

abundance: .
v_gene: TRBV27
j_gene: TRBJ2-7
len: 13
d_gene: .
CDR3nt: TGTGCCAGCAGTTCCAGCGGCTCCTACGAGCAGTACTTC
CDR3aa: CASSSSGSYEQYF

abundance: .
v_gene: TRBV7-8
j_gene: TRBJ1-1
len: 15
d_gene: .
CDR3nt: TGTGCCAGCAGTTCAAGGCGGCAGGGCCACACTGAAGCTTTCTTT
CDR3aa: CASSSRRQGHTEAFF

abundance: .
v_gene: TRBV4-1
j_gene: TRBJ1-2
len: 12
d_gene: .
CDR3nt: TGCGCCAGCAGCCAAGATTACAGGTCCTACACCTTC
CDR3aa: CASSQDYRSYTF

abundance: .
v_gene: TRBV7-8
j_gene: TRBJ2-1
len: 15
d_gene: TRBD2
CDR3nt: TGTGCCAGCAGCTTACTAGCGGGGGAGTTCAATGAGCAGTTCTTC
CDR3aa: CASSLLAGEFNEQFF

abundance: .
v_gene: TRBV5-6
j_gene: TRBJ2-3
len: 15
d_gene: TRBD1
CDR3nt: TGTGCCAGCAGCTGGGGACAGTTAGACCCAGATACGCAGTATTTT
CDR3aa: CASSWGQLDPDTQYF

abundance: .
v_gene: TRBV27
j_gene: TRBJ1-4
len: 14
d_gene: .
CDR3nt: TGTGCCAGCAGTTCGACAGGATATAATGAAAAACTGTTTTTT
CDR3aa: CASSSTGYNEKLFF

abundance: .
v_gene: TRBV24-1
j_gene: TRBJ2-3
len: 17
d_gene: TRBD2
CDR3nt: TGTGCCACCAGTGATCCTTTCAGGCGGGGGGGGGCAGATACGCAGTATTTT
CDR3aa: CATSDPFRRGGADTQYF

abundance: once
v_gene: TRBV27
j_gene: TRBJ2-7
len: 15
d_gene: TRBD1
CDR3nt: TGTGCCAGCAGTTTTGGAGACAGGGGATTCTACGAGCAGTACTTC
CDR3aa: CASSFGDRGFYEQYF

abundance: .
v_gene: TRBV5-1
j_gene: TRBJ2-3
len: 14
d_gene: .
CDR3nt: TGCGCCAGCAGCTTGGCCGAGGTAGGGGGTACGCAGTATTTT
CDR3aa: CASSLAEVGGTQYF

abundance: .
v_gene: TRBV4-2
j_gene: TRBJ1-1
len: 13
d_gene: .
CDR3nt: TGTGCCAGCAGCCACCCGGTTGACACTGAAGCTTTCTTT
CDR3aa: CASSHPVDTEAFF

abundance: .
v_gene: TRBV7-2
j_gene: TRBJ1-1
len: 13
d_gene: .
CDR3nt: TGTGCCAGCAGCTTAGACCCCTGCGTAGAAGCTTTCTTT
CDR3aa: CASSLDPCVEAFF

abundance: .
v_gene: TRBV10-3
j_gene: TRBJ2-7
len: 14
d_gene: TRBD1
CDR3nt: TGTGCCATCAGTCAGGGGACAGCTTCCCGGGGGCAGTACTTC
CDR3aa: CAISQGTASRGQYF

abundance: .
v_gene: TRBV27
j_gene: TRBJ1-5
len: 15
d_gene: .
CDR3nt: TGTGCCAGCAGGCCACAGGCGCCTTGGAATCAGCCCCAGCATTTT
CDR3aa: CASRPQAPWNQPQHF

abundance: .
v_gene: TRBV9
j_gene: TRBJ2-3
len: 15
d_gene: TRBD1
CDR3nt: TGTGCCAGCAGCGTAACAGGGGGCGGCACAGATACGCAGTATTTT
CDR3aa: CASSVTGGGTDTQYF

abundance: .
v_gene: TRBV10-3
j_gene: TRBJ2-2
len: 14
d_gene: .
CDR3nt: TGTGCCATCACTCCGGACACGAACACCGGGGAGCTGTTTTTT
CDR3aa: CAITPDTNTGELFF

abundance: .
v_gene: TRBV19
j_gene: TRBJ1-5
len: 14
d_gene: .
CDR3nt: TGTGCCAGTAGCCCGCTGACAAGCAATCAGCCCCAGCATTTT
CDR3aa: CASSPLTSNQPQHF

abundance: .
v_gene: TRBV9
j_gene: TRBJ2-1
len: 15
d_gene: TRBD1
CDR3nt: TGTGCCAGCAGCGTATTCGACAGGGGGCACGTTGAGCAGTTCTTC
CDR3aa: CASSVFDRGHVEQFF

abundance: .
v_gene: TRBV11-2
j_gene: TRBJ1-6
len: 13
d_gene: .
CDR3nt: TGTGCCAGCAGCCCTGGAGGGTCTTCACCCCTCCACTTT
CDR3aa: CASSPGGSSPLHF

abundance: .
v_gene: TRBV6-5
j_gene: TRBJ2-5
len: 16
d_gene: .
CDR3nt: TGTGCCAGCAGTTACTCATTGGGGGCCTTGGGGGAGACCCAGTACTTC
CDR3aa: CASSYSLGALGETQYF

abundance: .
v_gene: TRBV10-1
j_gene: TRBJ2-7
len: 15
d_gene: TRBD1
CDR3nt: TGCGCCAGCAGCGCCGGGACAGGGGGCTCCTACGAGCAGTACTTC
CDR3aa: CASSAGTGGSYEQYF

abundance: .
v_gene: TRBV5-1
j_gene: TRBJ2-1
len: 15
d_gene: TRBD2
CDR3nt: TGCGCCAGCAAGGTTCTAGCGGGGGCCTACAATGAGCAGTTCTTC
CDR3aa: CASKVLAGAYNEQFF

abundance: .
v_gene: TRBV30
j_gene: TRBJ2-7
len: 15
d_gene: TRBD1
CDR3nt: TGTGCCTGGAGTGTACAGGACAGGGTGAGGTACGAGCAGTACTTC
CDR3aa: CAWSVQDRVRYEQYF

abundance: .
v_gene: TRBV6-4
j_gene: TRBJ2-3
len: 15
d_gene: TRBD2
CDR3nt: TGTGCCAGCAGTGTTGGGGCGGGGGGGCCAGATACGCAGTATTTT
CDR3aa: CASSVGAGGPDTQYF

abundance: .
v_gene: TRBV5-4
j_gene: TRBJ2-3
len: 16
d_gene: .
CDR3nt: TGTGCCAGCAGCTTGGAACGCATCACTAGCACAGATACGCAGTATTTT
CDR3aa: CASSLERITSTDTQYF

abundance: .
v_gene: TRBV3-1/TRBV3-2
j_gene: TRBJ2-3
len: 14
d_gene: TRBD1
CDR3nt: TGTGCCAGCAGAACAGGGGGCCTCGCAGATACGCAGTATTTT
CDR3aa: CASRTGGLADTQYF

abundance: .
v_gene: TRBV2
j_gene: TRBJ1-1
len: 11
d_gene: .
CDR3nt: TGTGCCGGGGGGGGAGACACTGAAGCTTTCTTT
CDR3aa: CAGGGDTEAFF

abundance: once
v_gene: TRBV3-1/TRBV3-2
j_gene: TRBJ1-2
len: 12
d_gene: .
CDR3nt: TGTGCCAGCAGCCAAGAGGGGCATGGCTACACCTTC
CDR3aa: CASSQEGHGYTF

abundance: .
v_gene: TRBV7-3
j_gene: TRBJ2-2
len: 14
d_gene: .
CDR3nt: TGTGCCAGCAGCTTAGACTCTAACACCGGGGAGCTGTTTTTT
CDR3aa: CASSLDSNTGELFF

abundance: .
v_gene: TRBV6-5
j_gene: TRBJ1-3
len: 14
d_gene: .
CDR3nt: TGTGCCAACCTAGGACAGTGCTCTGGAAACACCATATATTTT
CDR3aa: CANLGQCSGNTIYF

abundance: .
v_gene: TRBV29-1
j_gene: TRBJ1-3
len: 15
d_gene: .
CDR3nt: TGCAGCGTCTCTGGCGGCCACGACTCTGGAAACACCATATATTTT
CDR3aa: CSVSGGHDSGNTIYF

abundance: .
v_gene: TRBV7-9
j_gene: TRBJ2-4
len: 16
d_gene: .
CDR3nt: TGTGCCAGCAGCCCTCCTTTGGGGCTTACTCAAAACATTCAGTACTTC
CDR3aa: CASSPPLGLTQNIQYF

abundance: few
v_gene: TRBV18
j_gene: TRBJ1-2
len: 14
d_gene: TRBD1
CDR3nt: TGTGCCAGCTCACCAGACGGACAGGGAGCCGGCTACACCTTC
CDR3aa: CASSPDGQGAGYTF

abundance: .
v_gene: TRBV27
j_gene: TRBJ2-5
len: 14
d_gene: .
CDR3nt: TGTGCCAGCAGTTTTCGTGAAACCGGGGAGACCCAGTACTTC
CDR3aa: CASSFRETGETQYF

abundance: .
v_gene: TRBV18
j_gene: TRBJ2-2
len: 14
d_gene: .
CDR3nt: TGTGCCAGCTCACCGACAAAGATCACCGGGGAGCTGTTTTTT
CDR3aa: CASSPTKITGELFF

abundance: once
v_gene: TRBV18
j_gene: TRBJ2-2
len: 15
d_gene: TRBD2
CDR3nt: TGTGCCACCGCTAGCGGGGCGAGGAACACCGGGGAGCTGTTTTTT
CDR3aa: CATASGARNTGELFF

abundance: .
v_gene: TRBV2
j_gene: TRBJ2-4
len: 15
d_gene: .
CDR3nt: TGTGCCACCGCTGGGGGGGGGCTTGCCAAAAACATTCAGTACTTC
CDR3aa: CATAGGGLAKNIQYF

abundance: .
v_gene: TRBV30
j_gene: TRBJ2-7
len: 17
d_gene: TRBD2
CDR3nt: TGTGCCTGGACCCACGACATCAAGCGGGGGGGCCACTACGAGCAGTACTTC
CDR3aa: CAWTHDIKRGGHYEQYF

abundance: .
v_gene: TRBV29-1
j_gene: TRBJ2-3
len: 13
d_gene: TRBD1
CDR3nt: TGCATCGGGACAGACCCTAGCACAGATACGCAGTATTTT
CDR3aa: CIGTDPSTDTQYF

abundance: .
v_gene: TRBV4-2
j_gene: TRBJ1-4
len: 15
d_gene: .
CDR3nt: TGTGCCAGCAGCCAAGGGGCGTCGGGGGACGAAAAACTGTTTTTT
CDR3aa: CASSQGASGDEKLFF

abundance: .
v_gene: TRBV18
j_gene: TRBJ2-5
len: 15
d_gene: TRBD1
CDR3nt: TGTGCCAGCTCCCCCCGGGACAGGGGGCTGGAGACCCAGTACTTC
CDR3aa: CASSPRDRGLETQYF